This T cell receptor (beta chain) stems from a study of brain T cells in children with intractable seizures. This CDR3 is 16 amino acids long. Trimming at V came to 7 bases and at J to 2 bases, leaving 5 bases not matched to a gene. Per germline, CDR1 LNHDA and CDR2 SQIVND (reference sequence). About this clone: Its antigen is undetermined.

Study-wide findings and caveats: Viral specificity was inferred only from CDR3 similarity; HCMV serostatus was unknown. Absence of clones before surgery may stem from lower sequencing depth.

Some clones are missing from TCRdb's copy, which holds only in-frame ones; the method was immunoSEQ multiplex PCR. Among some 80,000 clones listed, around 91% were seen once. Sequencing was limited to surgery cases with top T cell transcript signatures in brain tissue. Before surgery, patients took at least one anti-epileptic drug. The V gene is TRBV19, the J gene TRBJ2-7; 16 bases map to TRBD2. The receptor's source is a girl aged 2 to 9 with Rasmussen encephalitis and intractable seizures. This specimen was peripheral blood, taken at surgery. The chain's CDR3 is CASTAGTSGGAYEQYF. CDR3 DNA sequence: TGTGCCAGTACGGCTGGGACTAGCGGGGGGGCCTACGAGCAGTACTTC.